This TCR beta chain was observed in a study of cytomegalovirus exposure and HLA in healthy donors. Whole-study findings and limits: TCR beta V- and J-gene trimming was later associated with a missense DCLRE1C variant. The listing of 150 to 200 TCR beta chains classed them as cytomegalovirus-associated. Some V segments (TRBV6-2 and TRBV6-3 among them) were excluded as indistinguishable.

The CDR3 spans 16 residues. The germline gives CDR1 MNHEY, CDR2 SVGAGI. V lost 4 bases, J lost 3 bases, and 7 bases stayed unmatched. Points on this clone: What it binds is not known.

With 60 Vbeta and 13 Jbeta primers, the PCR was carried out. The data were produced by immunoSEQ multiplex PCR, yet TCRdb's version contains in-frame clones alone and is incomplete. The table lists over 110,000 clones, over 60% of them singletons, with less than 1.5% in the top ten. The sequenced material came from PBMCs. This sequence originates from a male donor in good health and CMV-seropositive. The chain employs TRBV6-5 and TRBJ2-7; 12 bases match TRBD2. The CDR3 reads CASSSETSGRFYEQYF. As DNA, the CDR3 is TGTGCCAGCAGTTCTGAGACTAGCGGGAGATTCTACGAGCAGTACTTC.